These T cell receptor beta chains were read from a single sample in a study of blood T cell repertoires in COVID-19. The method was immunoSEQ multiplex PCR; TCRdb's version includes in-frame clones alone and lacks a portion of them. The sample includes 280,000 or so clones, approximately 90% of them seen just once. The material sequenced was peripheral blood. These receptors were obtained from a woman aged 55 to 70 with acute or convalescent COVID-19. CDR3s include the opening cysteine and the closing phenylalanine or tryptophan. The D gene is left open where the match is weak. The listing skips clone size in some rows; elsewhere it reads once, few, many or a size class.

J,size,D,V,CDR3,DNA
TRBJ2-3,-,TRBD2,TRBV14,CASSQRLAGAADTQYF,TGTGCCAGCAGCCAAAGGCTAGCGGGAGCGGCAGATACGCAGTATTTT
TRBJ2-7,-,TRBD2,TRBV24-1,CATIVALAGSSYEQYF,TGTGCCACCATCGTGGCCTTAGCGGGCAGCTCCTACGAGCAGTACTTC
TRBJ2-3,-,-,TRBV4-3,CASSQDRPWAGTDTQYF,TGCGCCAGCAGCCAAGATCGGCCGTGGGCTGGCACAGATACGCAGTATTTT
TRBJ2-7,-,TRBD2,TRBV9,CASSVAGAGGTYEQYF,TGTGCCAGCAGCGTAGCCGGGGCGGGAGGCACCTACGAGCAGTACTTC
TRBJ2-7,-,TRBD2,TRBV7-2,CASSFSGGPSYEQYF,TGTGCCAGCAGCTTCAGCGGGGGGCCTTCCTACGAGCAGTACTTC
TRBJ1-2,-,-,TRBV28,CATLVGGSLGYTF,TGTGCCACCCTCGTGGGGGGGAGCCTCGGCTACACCTTC
TRBJ2-7,-,-,TRBV18,CASSPPISGVSYEQYF,TGTGCCAGCTCACCACCCATCTCCGGTGTCTCCTACGAGCAGTACTTC
TRBJ2-1,-,TRBD2,TRBV6-5,CASSSGLAGRPFF,TGTGCCAGCAGCTCGGGACTAGCGGGACGACCGTTCTTC
TRBJ2-1,-,TRBD2,TRBV6-2/TRBV6-3,CASSSKRGSSYNEQFF,TGTGCCAGCAGTTCCAAGCGGGGGAGCTCCTACAATGAGCAGTTCTTC
TRBJ1-5,-,-,TRBV29-1,CSVGNRVNQPQHF,TGCAGCGTAGGGAACAGGGTCAATCAGCCCCAGCATTTT
TRBJ2-5,-,-,TRBV6-5,CASVQGNQETQYF,TGTGCCAGTGTACAGGGTAATCAAGAGACCCAGTACTTC
TRBJ1-4,once,-,TRBV19,CASSITVTGPSTNEKLFF,TGTGCCAGTAGTATCACGGTAACAGGCCCCTCAACTAATGAAAAACTGTTTTTT
TRBJ1-5,-,TRBD1,TRBV7-8,CASSFSTGGGQPQHF,TGTGCCAGCAGCTTCTCGACAGGGGGGGGGCAGCCCCAGCATTTT
TRBJ1-3,-,-,TRBV28,CASSFWGQGNTIYF,TGTGCCAGCAGTTTTTGGGGGCAAGGAAACACCATATATTTT
TRBJ1-5,-,TRBD1,TRBV19,CASSMFRGPKEDNQPQHF,TGTGCCAGTAGTATGTTCAGGGGGCCTAAAGAAGACAATCAGCCCCAGCATTTT
TRBJ2-2,once,TRBD1,TRBV4-2,CASSQERTGGITGELFF,TGTGCCAGCAGCCAAGAACGGACAGGGGGCATTACCGGGGAGCTGTTTTTT
TRBJ1-2,-,TRBD1,TRBV5-6,CASSLRDRINYGYTF,TGTGCCAGCAGCTTGCGGGACAGGATAAACTATGGCTACACCTTC
TRBJ1-2,-,-,TRBV10-3,CAIEGGNYGYTF,TGTGCCATCGAAGGAGGGAACTATGGCTACACCTTC
TRBJ1-2,-,-,TRBV29-1,CSVGQGYGYTF,TGCAGCGTTGGACAAGGCTATGGCTACACCTTC
TRBJ1-4,-,-,TRBV7-8,CASSPDSLATNEKLFF,TGTGCCAGCAGCCCGGACAGTCTTGCAACTAATGAAAAACTGTTTTTT
TRBJ1-1,-,-,TRBV19,CASVVWTEAFF,TGTGCCTCAGTGGTATGGACTGAAGCTTTCTTT
TRBJ2-3,once,-,TRBV6-5,CASSYSVRDTQYF,TGTGCCAGCAGTTACTCTGTCCGAGATACGCAGTATTTT
TRBJ2-2,-,-,TRBV27,CASSRGTGELFF,TGTGCCAGCAGCCGGGGGACCGGGGAGCTGTTTTTT
TRBJ2-7,-,-,TRBV12-3/TRBV12-4,CASAVTYEQYF,TGTGCCAGCGCGGTGACCTACGAGCAGTACTTC
TRBJ2-7,-,TRBD2,TRBV2,CASRKLAGEGYEQYF,TGTGCCAGCAGAAAACTAGCGGGAGAGGGCTACGAGCAGTACTTC
TRBJ1-2,-,-,TRBV6-5,CASTSWFYTF,TGTGCCAGTACTTCCTGGTTCTACACCTTC
TRBJ2-5,-,-,TRBV7-2,CASSLRGQETQYF,TGTGCCAGCAGCTTAAGGGGGCAAGAGACCCAGTACTTC
TRBJ2-7,-,TRBD2,TRBV15,CATSRGGLATYEQYF,TGTGCCACCAGCCGAGGGGGACTAGCCACCTACGAGCAGTACTTC
TRBJ2-1,once,TRBD2,TRBV29-1,CSVERTGGYNEQFF,TGCAGCGTTGAGAGGACGGGAGGGTACAATGAGCAGTTCTTC